This T cell receptor (beta chain) was observed in a study of blood T cell repertoires in COVID-19. Study-level background: Sites in the United States, Italy and Spain provided acute and convalescent COVID-19 samples. Sample material is recorded as cDNA or gDNA derived from T cells, B-cell-depleted T cells, or PBMCs.

The CDR3 contains 12 residues. The germline V and J ends were trimmed by 4 bases and 3 bases, with 10 bases remaining between them. Germline V gives CDR1 SQVTM, CDR2 ANQGSEA. TCRdb's table, derived via immunoSEQ multiplex PCR, lists solely in-frame clones and lacks some. The repertoire holds 50,000 or so clones, roughly 83% seen once, with roughly 2% in the top ten. The receptor's source is a woman in her sixties or seventies with acute or convalescent COVID-19. The sample taken for sequencing was peripheral blood. The rearrangement joins TRBV29-1 to TRBJ2-7; no clear D. The CDR3 reads CSVGSSIYEQYF. The CDR3 coding sequence is TGCAGCGTTGGCAGTAGCATCTACGAGCAGTACTTC.